In this sample, the clone carrying this T cell receptor (beta chain) turned up a few times. Its antigen is unknown. V lost 0 bases and J 4 bases, leaving 13 bases between the germline ends. The CDR3 length is 15 residues. The V gene's germline CDR1 is MNHEY and CDR2 SVGAGI. Employing constant-segment primers, 5'RACE generated TCR alpha and TCR beta cDNA libraries bearing sample barcodes and UMIs. Using its own MiXCR run on the 5' RACE reads, TCRdb lists one record per CDR3 protein. Altogether some 180,000 distinct CDR3 sequences are present, about 18% being singletons, with the ten largest covering approximately 4%. The data were obtained in a study of T-cell memory formation after mild COVID-19. Across the whole study: For the most part, TCR clusters were specific to one donor.

Study observations and caveats: Day 15 to 85 contractors were CD4/CD8 balanced; later expanders leaned CD4+. There were some responding clones in pre-infection memory, which suggested that cross-reactive memory had joined.

The clonotype originates from a man aged 18 to 30 who had mild COVID-19 (a few samples of this study predate the infection). Cell type and time point are not known. Specimen: PBMCs or a T cell subset sorted from them (not recorded which). The chain has TRBV6-5 and TRBJ2-7; D possibly corresponds to TRBD2 (6 bases). CDR3 loop: CASSYSRRLGYEQYF. CDR3 DNA: TGTGCCAGCAGTTACTCGCGCAGACTAGGTTACGAGCAGTACTTC.